This TCR beta chain was sequenced for a study of siplizumab effects on memory and regulatory T cells. Broader study findings: Many proliferating CD4+ or CD8+ clones remained unclassified. Roughly 80-96% of them could not be assigned either a naive or a memory phenotype.

Of note for this clone: Its antigen is as yet unknown.

Per germline, CDR1 MGHDK and CDR2 SYGVNS. The CDR3 has 14 amino acids. V was cut by 3 bases and J by 0 bases, with 8 bases left in between. Assays covered roughly 10^5 TCR templates per sample. Measured with immunoSEQ multiplex PCR; TCRdb has only the in-frame clones, and not every one. The sample has approximately 52,000 clones, about 97% seen once. The V and J genes are TRBV25-1 and TRBJ2-5; D is unresolved. The sample comprised naive CD4+ T cells sorted from blood. The clonotype originates from a human donor in good health. CDR3 sequence (DNA): TGTGCCAGCAGTGATTCGGGTTACCAAGAGACCCAGTACTTC. Encoded protein: CASSDSGYQETQYF.